This T cell receptor (beta chain) was sequenced for a study of OX40 agonist ivuxolimab in advanced cancers. The overall study: Prior therapy, whether anti-PD-1, anti-PD-L1 or anti-CTLA-4, was allowed, and 35% to 40% had some.

V shed 6 bases and J shed 3 bases, with 15 bases lying between them. This CDR3 has 15 amino acids. Germline CDR1 reads MNHEY; CDR2 reads SVGAGI. TCRdb keeps only in-frame clones here, not all; method: immunoSEQ multiplex PCR. The table shows about 93,000 clones, with under 95% occurring only once. This sequence was found in an adult with an advanced solid tumor such as melanoma, head and neck, liver or kidney cancer. V is TRBV6-5 and J is TRBJ2-1, with no clear D. Sample: CD4+ or CD8+ T cells sorted from blood, taken in a trial of the OX40 agonist ivuxolimab. The CDR3 protein is CASRISSYGYNEQFF. In DNA form, the CDR3 reads TGTGCCAGCAGAATCAGCTCCTACGGCTACAATGAGCAGTTCTTC.